The 18 T cell receptor beta chains given below trace back to one sample, sequenced in a study of regulatory T cells in long-lasting Graves disease. Arm-PCR with iRepertoire HTBI primers amplified the CDR3 regions for these TCR beta libraries. Each CDR3 protein gets one entry after TCRdb re-called the multiplex PCR reads with MiXCR. The sample carries about 460,000 distinct CDR3 sequences, 22% recorded once. Time point here: persistent/refractory GD, antithyroid drugs over 5 years with positive TRAb. Scientists built the TCR library using RNA that was extracted from PBMCs. Sequences were derived from peripheral blood mononuclear cells (PBMCs), sampled when the disease was refractory, from a patient treated with antithyroid drugs. All receptors come from a female donor with Graves disease.

This clonotype has a count of ten or more. The genes are TRBV6-1 and TRBJ1-6; possible D gene TRBD1, 6 bases. With 6 bases removed from V and 7 bases from J, the gap between germline ends came to 16 bases. Germline values: CDR1 MNHNS, CDR2 SASEGT. This CDR3 spans 15 amino acids. CDR3 sequence (DNA): TGTGCCAGCAGGTCAGAAGGGGGACTGAATTCACCCCTCCACTTT. This encodes CASRSEGGLNSPLHF.

This clonotype was seen just once. This chain connects TRBV20-1 to TRBJ2-2; 8 bases are shared with TRBD1. The CDR3 totals 16 residues. Unmatched junction bases numbered 8, after V lost 0 bases and J lost 5 bases. From germline, CDR1 is DFQATT and CDR2 SNEGSKA (reference sequence). Here the CDR3 reads CSARERVRGLTGELFF. The CDR3 region has the DNA TGCAGTGCTAGAGAAAGGGTCAGGGGGCTGACCGGGGAGCTGTTTTTT.

This clonotype was recorded only once. This chain uses TRBV28 with TRBJ1-6; 9 positions match TRBD1. J was trimmed by 10 bases and V by 6 bases; bases with no gene match: 7. The CDR3 spans 14 residues. Germline CDR1 is MDHEN and CDR2 is SYDVKM. The CDR3 is CASRWGQGRSPLHF. DNA of the CDR3: TGTGCCAGCAGATGGGGACAGGGAAGGTCACCCCTCCACTTT.

This clonotype was found many times. V and J are TRBV12-3 or TRBV12-4 and TRBJ2-7; 12 positions agree with TRBD1. The junction had 7 bases not matched to a gene; V was cut back by 5 bases and J by 5 bases. The CDR3 contains 15 residues. CDR3 amino acids: CASSRGTGGADEQYF. The DNA of the CDR3 is TGTGCCAGCAGTCGCGGGACAGGGGGCGCGGACGAGCAGTACTTC.

The chain uses TRBV7-3 and TRBJ2-1; D is unclear. Germline CDR1 is SGHTA and CDR2 is FQGTGA. V dropped 3 bases and J dropped 4 bases, with 13 bases sitting between them. There are 15 residues in the CDR3. In DNA form, the CDR3 reads TGTGCCAGCAGCTTGGAAGGGTTAGTATACAATGAGCAGTTCTTC. Encoded protein: CASSLEGLVYNEQFF. The full variable domain, rest sourced from reference TRBV7-3 and TRBJ2-1, is GAGVSQTPSNKVTEKGKYVELRCDPISGHTALYWYRQSLGQGPEFLIYFQGTGAADDSGLPNDRFFAVRPEGSVSTLKIQRTERGDSAVYLCASSLEGLVYNEQFFGPGTRLTVL.

This clonotype turned up a few times. This chain joins TRBV19 and TRBJ2-6; 10 nucleotides match TRBD2. The junction had 8 bases not matched to a gene; V was cut back by 6 bases and J by 3 bases. From germline, CDR1 is LNHDA and CDR2 SQIVND (reference sequence). The CDR3 consists of 17 residues. The CDR3 DNA reads as TGTGCCAGTAGACAAGCGGGAGGGCCTCGTGGGGCCAACGTCCTGACTTTC. Encoded protein: CASRQAGGPRGANVLTF.

This clonotype has more than one count but fewer than ten. The gene calls are TRBV2 and TRBJ1-1, with 7 bases aligning to TRBD1. Per germline, CDR1 SNHLY and CDR2 FYNNEI. The J segment lost 2 bases and the V segment lost 9 bases, leaving 6 bases of the junction unmatched. The CDR3 totals 13 residues. The CDR3 DNA reads TGTGCCAGTCCCGGGACAGTAAACACTGAAGCTTTCTTT. Its translation is CASPGTVNTEAFF.

In its sample, this clonotype was seen many times. V gene TRBV29-1 combines with J gene TRBJ2-5; 8 bases map to TRBD2. V trimming: 6 bases; J trimming: 4 bases; junction bases outside the gene matches: 13. CDR3 length: 15 amino acids. Germline V gene sequence: CDR1 SQVTM, CDR2 ANQGSEA. The CDR3 here is CSVARLARRRETQYF. The CDR3 DNA follows: TGCAGCGTCGCCAGACTAGCGCGAAGGCGAGAGACCCAGTACTTC.

This clonotype occurred many times. The chain recombines TRBV6-1 with TRBJ1-1, with TRBD1 matching over 8 bases. This CDR3 contains 17 residues. Germline lookup yields CDR1 MNHNS and CDR2 SASEGT. The trim removed 1 base at V and 4 bases at J, leaving 11 bases unmatched. The chain's CDR3 is CASSEGSSRGLGTEAFF. CDR3 sequence (DNA): TGTGCCAGCAGTGAAGGGAGTTCCAGGGGGCTTGGCACTGAAGCTTTCTTT.

Ten or more counts support this clonotype. The rearrangement joins TRBV12-3 or TRBV12-4 to TRBJ1-4; D not resolved. The CDR3 loop spans 19 amino acids. With 3 bases removed from V and 7 bases from J, the gap between germline ends came to 27 bases. The CDR3, as DNA: TGTGCCAGCAGTTTTGATCTTACTATCGGTGGACCGGGGTTTGAAAAACTGTTTTTT. It encodes CASSFDLTIGGPGFEKLFF.

This chain links TRBV11-3 with TRBJ2-4; no firm D call. Trimming stripped 5 bases from V and 8 bases from J, with 10 bases between. CDR1 and CDR2 from the germline V gene are SGHNT and YENEEA. The length of the CDR3 is 12 residues. CDR3 in DNA: TGTGCCAGCAGCCTCCGGGTGGACATTCAGTACTTC. Its protein product is CASSLRVDIQYF. Based on the CDR3 plus reference TRBV11-3 and TRBJ2-4, the full variable domain is EAGVVQSPRYKIIEKKQPVAFWCNPISGHNTLYWYLQNLGQGPELLIRYENEEAVDDSQLPKDRFSAERLKGVDSTLKIQPAELGDSAVYLCASSLRVDIQYFGAGTRLSVL.

Many counts were recorded for this clonotype. The rearrangement joins TRBV6-1 to TRBJ2-5; 9 nucleotides align to TRBD2. Germline V gives CDR1 MNHNS, CDR2 SASEGT. The CDR3 totals 16 residues. Losses at the gene ends were 5 bases for V and 0 bases for J; bases not matched to a gene: 7. CDR3 amino acids: CASSQGTSRNQETQYF. CDR3 nucleotides: TGTGCCAGCAGTCAAGGGACTAGCAGAAACCAAGAGACCCAGTACTTC.

This rearrangement joins TRBV7-8 to TRBJ1-2, with D unresolved. The CDR3 is 14 amino acids. V was clipped by 2 bases and J by 8 bases, with 15 bases between them. Germline V lookup: CDR1 SGHVS, CDR2 FQNEAQ. Here the CDR3 DNA reads TGTGCCAGCAGCTTAAGGCCGGGAACGGGCGGCTACACCTTC. Translation gives CASSLRPGTGGYTF.

The chain is built from TRBV25-1 and TRBJ1-1; a possible D gene is TRBD1 (6 bases). The CDR3 runs to 13 residues. Trimming took off 7 bases at V and 4 bases at J, with 13 bases between the two ends. Germline assignment: CDR1 MGHDK and CDR2 SYGVNS. The CDR3 bases are TGTGCCAGCAAGGGCAGGGGTACCACTGAAGCTTTCTTT. It encodes CASKGRGTTEAFF.

The chain links TRBV6-1 to TRBJ2-3, with D unclear. The germline V gene has CDR1 MNHNS and CDR2 SASEGT. Trimming left V 6 bases short and J 7 bases short, with 11 bases between. The CDR3 is made up of 12 amino acids. The chain's CDR3 is CASRATLYTQYF. CDR3 nucleotides: TGTGCCAGCAGGGCGACTCTATATACGCAGTATTTT.

This clonotype has just a few counts. CDR3 sequence (DNA): TGTGCCAGCAGTACTAAGACAGGGTATCAGCCCCAGCATTTT. This encodes CASSTKTGYQPQHF. The chain combines TRBV12-3 or TRBV12-4 with TRBJ1-5, with 7 bases lining up with TRBD1. The V and J ends lost 5 bases and 5 bases, in that order; junction bases with no gene match: 6. This CDR3 is 14 amino acids long.

At least ten counts were recorded for this clonotype. The CDR3 loop reads CASSFIPNYGYTF. CDR3 coding DNA: TGTGCCAGCAGCTTTATACCTAACTATGGCTACACCTTC. V usage is TRBV7-3 and J usage is TRBJ1-2; D gene unclear. Germline CDR1 and CDR2: SGHTA and FQGTGA. CDR3 length: 13 residues. V gave up 3 bases and J gave up 0 bases, with 5 bases separating them.

This clonotype occurred a few times. The chain uses TRBV5-1 and TRBJ1-1, with D possibly being TRBD1 (5 bases). The CDR3 contains 17 residues. From germline, CDR1 is SGHRS and CDR2 YFSETQ. V lost 4 bases, J lost 1 base, and 20 bases lay in between. CDR3 amino acids: CASSDGPGTAENTEAFF. In nucleotides, the CDR3 is TGCGCCAGCAGCGACGGTCCCGGGACGGCAGAGAACACTGAAGCTTTCTTT. Full variable domain (outside the CDR3, taken from reference TRBV5-1 and TRBJ1-1): KAGVTQTPRYLIKTRGQQVTLSCSPISGHRSVSWYQQTPGQGLQFLFEYFSETQRNKGNFPGRFSGRQFSNSRSEMNVSTLELGDSALYLCASSDGPGTAENTEAFFGQGTRLTVV.